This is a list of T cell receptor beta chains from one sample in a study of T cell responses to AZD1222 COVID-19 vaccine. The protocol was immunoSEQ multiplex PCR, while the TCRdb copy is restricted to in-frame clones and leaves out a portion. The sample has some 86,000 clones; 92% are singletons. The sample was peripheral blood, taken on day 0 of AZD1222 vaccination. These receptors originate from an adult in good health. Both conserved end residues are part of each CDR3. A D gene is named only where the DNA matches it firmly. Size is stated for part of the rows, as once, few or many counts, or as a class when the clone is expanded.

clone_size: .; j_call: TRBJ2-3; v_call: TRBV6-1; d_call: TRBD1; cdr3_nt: TGTGCCAGCAGTGACCCAGGGGGAGCTCGCCAGGCAGATACGCAGTATTTT; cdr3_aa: CASSDPGGARQADTQYF
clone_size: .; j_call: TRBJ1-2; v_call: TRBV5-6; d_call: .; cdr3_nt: TGTGCCAGCAGACTATCAGGGACTCGTGGCTACACCTTC; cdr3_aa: CASRLSGTRGYTF
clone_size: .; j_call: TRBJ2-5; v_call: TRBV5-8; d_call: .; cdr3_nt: TGTGCCAGCAGCAAGCGGGACCAAGAGACCCAGTACTTC; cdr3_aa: CASSKRDQETQYF
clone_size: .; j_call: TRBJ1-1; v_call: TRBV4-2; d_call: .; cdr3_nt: TGTGCCAGCAGCCAAGATCGCGGGGTGAACACTGAAGCTTTCTTT; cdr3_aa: CASSQDRGVNTEAFF
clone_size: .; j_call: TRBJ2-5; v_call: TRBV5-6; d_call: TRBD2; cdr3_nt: TGTGCCAGCAGCTTTATAGCGGGAGGTGGGGAGACCCAGTACTTC; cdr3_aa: CASSFIAGGGETQYF
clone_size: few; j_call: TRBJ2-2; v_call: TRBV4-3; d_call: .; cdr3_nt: TGCGCCAGCAGCCAAGACCGCGGGTCCGGGGAGCTGTTTTTT; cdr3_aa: CASSQDRGSGELFF
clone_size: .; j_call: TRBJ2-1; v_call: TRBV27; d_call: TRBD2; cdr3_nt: TGTGCCAGCCGAAGGCTAGCGGGAGATAATGAGCAGTTCTTC; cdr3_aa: CASRRLAGDNEQFF
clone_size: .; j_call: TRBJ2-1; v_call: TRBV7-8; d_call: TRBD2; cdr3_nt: TGTGCCAGCAGCTTCCTAGCGGGAAAGTCATTCTTC; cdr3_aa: CASSFLAGKSFF
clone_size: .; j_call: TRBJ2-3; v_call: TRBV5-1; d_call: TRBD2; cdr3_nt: TGCGCCAGCCAAGACCCAAGCGGGATATCCACAGATACGCAGTATTTT; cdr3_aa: CASQDPSGISTDTQYF
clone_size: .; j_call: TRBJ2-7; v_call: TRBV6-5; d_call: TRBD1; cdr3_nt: TGTGCCAGCAGACAACAGGGGGCCAACGAGCAGTACTTC; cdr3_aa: CASRQQGANEQYF
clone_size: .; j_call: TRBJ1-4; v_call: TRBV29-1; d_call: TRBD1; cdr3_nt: TGCAGCGTTGCCACCGGACAGGGGACCGCAACTAATGAAAAACTGTTTTTT; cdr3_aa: CSVATGQGTATNEKLFF
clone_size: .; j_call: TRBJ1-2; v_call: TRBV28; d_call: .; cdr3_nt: TGTGCCAGCAGCCAAGCTACATATTCCTATGGCTACACCTTC; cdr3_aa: CASSQATYSYGYTF
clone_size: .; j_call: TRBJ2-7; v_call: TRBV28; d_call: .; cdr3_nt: TGTGCCAGCAGTTCCAAGGTGACCCACTACGAGCAGTACTTC; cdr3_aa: CASSSKVTHYEQYF
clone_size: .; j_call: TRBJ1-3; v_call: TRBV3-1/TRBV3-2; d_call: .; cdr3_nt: TGTGCCAGCAGCCTACCACAGGGAAACACCATATATTTT; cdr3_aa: CASSLPQGNTIYF
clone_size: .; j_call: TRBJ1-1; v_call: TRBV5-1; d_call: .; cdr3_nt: .; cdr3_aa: CASSLARYTEAFFGQGRKNEAFF
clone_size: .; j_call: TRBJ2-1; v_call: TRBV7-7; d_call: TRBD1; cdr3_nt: TGTGCTAGCAGCCGCGACAGGGGGAATGAGCAGTTCTTC; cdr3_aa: CASSRDRGNEQFF
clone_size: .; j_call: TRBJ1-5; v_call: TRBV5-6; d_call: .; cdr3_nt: TGTGCCAGCAGTAGGGTCGGCCAGCCCCAGCATTTT; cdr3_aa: CASSRVGQPQHF
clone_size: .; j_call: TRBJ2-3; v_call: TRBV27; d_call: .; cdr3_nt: TGTGCCAGCAGACGGACGAACACAGATACGCAGTATTTT; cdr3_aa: CASRRTNTDTQYF
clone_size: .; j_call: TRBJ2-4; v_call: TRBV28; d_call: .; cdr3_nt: TGTGCCAGCAGCACAGGGAATACTCAGTACTTC; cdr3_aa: CASSTGNTQYF
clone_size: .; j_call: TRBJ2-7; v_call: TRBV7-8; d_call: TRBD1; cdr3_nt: TGTGCCAGCAGCCATACAGGGGGCTACGAGCAGTACTTC; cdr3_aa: CASSHTGGYEQYF
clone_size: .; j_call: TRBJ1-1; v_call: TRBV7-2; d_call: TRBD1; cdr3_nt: TGTGCCAGCAGACCCGGGACAGGTTACACTGAAGCTTTCTTT; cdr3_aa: CASRPGTGYTEAFF
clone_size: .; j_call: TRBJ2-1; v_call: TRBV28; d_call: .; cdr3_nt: TGTGCCAGCCTAACTAGAGATGAGCAGTTCTTC; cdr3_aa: CASLTRDEQFF
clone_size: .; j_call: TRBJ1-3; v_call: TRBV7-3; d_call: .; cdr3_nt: TGTGCCAGCAGCACTAGAGGGGGATCTGGAAACACCATATATTTT; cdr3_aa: CASSTRGGSGNTIYF
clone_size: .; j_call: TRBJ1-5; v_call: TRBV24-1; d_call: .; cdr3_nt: TGTGCCACCAGTGATCCTCTCTCGGGCCAGCCCCAGCATTTT; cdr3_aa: CATSDPLSGQPQHF
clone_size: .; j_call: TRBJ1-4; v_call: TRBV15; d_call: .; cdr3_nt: TGTGCCACCAGCAGAGCAGGGGCTTTTAATGAAAAACTGTTTTTT; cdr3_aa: CATSRAGAFNEKLFF
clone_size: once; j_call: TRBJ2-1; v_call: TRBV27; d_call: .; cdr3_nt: TGTGCCAGCAGTCCCCACCGAGCGGACGCCTACAATGAGCAGTTCTTC; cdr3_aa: CASSPHRADAYNEQFF
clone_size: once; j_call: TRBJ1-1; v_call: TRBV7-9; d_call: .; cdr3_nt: TGTGCCAGCAGCCTCCGGGGGGGTGAAGCTTTCTTT; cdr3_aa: CASSLRGGEAFF
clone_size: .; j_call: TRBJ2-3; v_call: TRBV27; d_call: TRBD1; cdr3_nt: TGTGCCAGCAGTTACTCGACAGGGGAGGCCGCAGATACGCAGTATTTT; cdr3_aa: CASSYSTGEAADTQYF
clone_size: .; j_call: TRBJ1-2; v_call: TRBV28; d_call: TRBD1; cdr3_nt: TGTGCCAGCAGTTTGATCGACAGGGGGTATGGCTACACCTTC; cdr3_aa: CASSLIDRGYGYTF